This record covers a single T cell receptor beta chain. Its cognate antigen is unknown. TCRdb reprocessed the 5' RACE reads; each CDR3 protein has one entry and no DNA is given. Its table records some 150,000 distinct CDR3 sequences. The sample comes from a study of T cells expressing NK-cell markers. The germline CDR1 and CDR2 sequences are LNHNV and YYDKDF (reference sequence). CDR3 length equals 20 residues. Study-level findings and limits: Leadership of the CD3+CD56-NKG2C+ fraction also belonged to these clonotypes in a handful of donors.

Sequencing used blood T cells: a sorted CD56 or NKG2C T cell subset, CD4+ or CD8+ T cells, or bulk PBMC T cells (not recorded which). The origin of this receptor is a man aged 18 to 30 in good health. The rearrangement links TRBV15 to TRBJ1-3; TCRdb proposes TRBD1, but this gene call is untestable without DNA. The CDR3 sequence: CATSRDWTPITTLSGNTIYF.